Listed here is a single TCR beta chain. The sample originates from a study of blood T cell repertoires in COVID-19. Background on the study: Whether acute or convalescent, the COVID-19 samples came from the United States, Italy and Spain. PBMCs, B-cell-depleted T cells, or T cells were the source of the cDNA or gDNA that made up the material.

Authors' data handling: The assay estimated nucleated cells by amplifying reference gene primers. Using immunoSEQ multiplex PCR, the repertoire was profiled, and TCRdb retains in-frame clones only, with some absent. The D gene and trimming were derived from the DNA, and the V and J assignments and clone size from that table. The data show 30,000 to 45,000 clones, almost 90% seen once. The ends lost 5 bases at V and 8 bases at J; junction bases unmatched: 7. The CDR3 is made up of 13 amino acids. The genes are TRBV12-3 or TRBV12-4 and TRBJ2-7; TRBD1 matches 9 bases. Specimen: peripheral blood. The clonotype was recovered from a man in his 70s with acute or convalescent COVID-19. CDR3 bases: TGTGCCAGCAGTGACCTGACAGGGGGGCAGCAGTACTTC. Its translation is CASSDLTGGQQYF.